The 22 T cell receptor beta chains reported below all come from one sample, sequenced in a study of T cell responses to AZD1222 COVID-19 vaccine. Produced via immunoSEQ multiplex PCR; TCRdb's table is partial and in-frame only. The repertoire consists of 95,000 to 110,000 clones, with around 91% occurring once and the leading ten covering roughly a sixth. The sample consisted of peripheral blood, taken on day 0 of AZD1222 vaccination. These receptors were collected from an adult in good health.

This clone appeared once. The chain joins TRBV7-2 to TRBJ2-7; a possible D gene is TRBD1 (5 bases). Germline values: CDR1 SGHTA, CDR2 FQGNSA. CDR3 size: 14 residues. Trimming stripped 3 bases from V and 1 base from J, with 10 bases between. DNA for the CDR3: TGTGCCAGCAGCTTTAGGGGCAGTTCCTACGAGCAGTACTTC. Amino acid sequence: CASSFRGSSYEQYF.

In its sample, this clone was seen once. CDR3 nucleotide sequence: TGTGCCGCCAGTGGGGTGGCCAATGAGCAGTTCTTC. This codes for CAASGVANEQFF. The rearrangement links TRBV19 to TRBJ2-1; D is ambiguous. Germline V gene data show CDR1 as LNHDA and CDR2 as SQIVND (reference sequence). The CDR3 sequence is 12 residues long. The germline V and J ends were trimmed by 11 bases and 6 bases, with 14 bases remaining between them.

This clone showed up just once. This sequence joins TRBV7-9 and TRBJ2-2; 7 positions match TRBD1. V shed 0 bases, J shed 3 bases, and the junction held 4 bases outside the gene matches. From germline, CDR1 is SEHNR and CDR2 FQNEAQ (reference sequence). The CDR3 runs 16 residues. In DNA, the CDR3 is TGTGCCAGCAGCTTAGCCCGGGACAGCTACACCGGGGAGCTGTTTTTT. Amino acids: CASSLARDSYTGELFF.

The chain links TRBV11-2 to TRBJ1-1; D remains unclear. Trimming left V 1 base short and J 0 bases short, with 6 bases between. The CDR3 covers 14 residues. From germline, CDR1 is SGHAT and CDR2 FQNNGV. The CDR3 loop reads CASSLVDLNTEAFF. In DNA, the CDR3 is TGTGCCAGCAGCTTAGTAGACCTGAACACTGAAGCTTTCTTT.

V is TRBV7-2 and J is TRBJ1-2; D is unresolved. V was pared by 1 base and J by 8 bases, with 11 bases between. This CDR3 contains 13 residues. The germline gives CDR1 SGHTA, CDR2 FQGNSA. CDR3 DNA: TGTGCCAGCAGCTTAGTCCACGGTGGCGGCTACACCTTC. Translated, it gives CASSLVHGGGYTF.

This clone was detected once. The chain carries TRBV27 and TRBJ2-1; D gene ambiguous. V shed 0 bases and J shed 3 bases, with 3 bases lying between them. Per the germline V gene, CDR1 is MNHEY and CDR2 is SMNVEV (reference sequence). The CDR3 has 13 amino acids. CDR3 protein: CASSLSFYNEQFF. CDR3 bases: TGTGCCAGCAGTTTATCCTTCTACAATGAGCAGTTCTTC.

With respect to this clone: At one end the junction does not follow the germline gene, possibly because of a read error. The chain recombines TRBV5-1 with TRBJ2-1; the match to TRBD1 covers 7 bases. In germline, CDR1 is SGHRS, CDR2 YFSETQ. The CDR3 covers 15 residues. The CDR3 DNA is TGCGCCAGCAGCTTGGGGACAGGATCCTCCAATGAGCAGTTCTTC. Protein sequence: CASSLGTGSSNEQFF.

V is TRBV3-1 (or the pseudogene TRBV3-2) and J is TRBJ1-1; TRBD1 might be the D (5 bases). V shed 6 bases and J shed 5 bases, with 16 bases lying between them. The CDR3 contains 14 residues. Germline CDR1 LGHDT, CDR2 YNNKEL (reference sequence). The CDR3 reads CASSRRGDWTEAFF. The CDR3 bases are TGTGCCAGCAGTCGCCGAGGGGATTGGACTGAAGCTTTCTTT.

The chain's CDR3 is CASSPLSTSTDTQYF. The CDR3 nucleotides read TGTGCCAGCTCACCACTGAGTACTAGCACAGATACGCAGTATTTT. This chain uses TRBV18 with TRBJ2-3; D remains ambiguous. Germline V gene lookup returns CDR1 KGHSH and CDR2 LQKENI. This CDR3 spans 15 amino acids. Deletions cut 1 base from V and 0 bases from J, with 8 bases between.

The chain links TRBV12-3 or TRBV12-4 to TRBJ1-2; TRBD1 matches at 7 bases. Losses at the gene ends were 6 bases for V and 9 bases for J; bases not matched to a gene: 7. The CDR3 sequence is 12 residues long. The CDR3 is CASRTSGQSYTF. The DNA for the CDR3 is TGTGCCAGCAGGACCTCGGGACAGAGCTACACCTTC.

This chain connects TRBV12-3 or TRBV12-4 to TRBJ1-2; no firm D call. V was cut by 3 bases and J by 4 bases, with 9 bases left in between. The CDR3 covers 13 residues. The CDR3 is CASSFGQFYGYTF. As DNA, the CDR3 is TGTGCCAGCAGTTTCGGGCAGTTCTATGGCTACACCTTC.

CDR3 DNA sequence: TGTGCCTGGAGCCGCCGGGGAAACAATCAGCCCCAGCATTTT. It specifies CAWSRRGNNQPQHF. The V call is TRBV30, the J call TRBJ1-5, with no clear D. The CDR3 consists of 14 residues. From germline, CDR1 is GTSNPN and CDR2 SVGIG (reference sequence). The V and J ends lost 3 bases and 3 bases respectively, with 12 bases between them.

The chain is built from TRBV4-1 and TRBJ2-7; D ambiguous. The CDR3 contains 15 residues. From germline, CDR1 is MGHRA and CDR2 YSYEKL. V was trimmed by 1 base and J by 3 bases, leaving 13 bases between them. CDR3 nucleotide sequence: TGCGCCAGCAGCCAAGGGACCACGGCGGACTACGAGCAGTACTTC. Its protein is CASSQGTTADYEQYF.

CDR3 DNA sequence: TGTGCCAGCAGCTTAGTATTGGCGGGGGGGGTCTCTGGAAACACCATATATTTT. Translating it yields CASSLVLAGGVSGNTIYF. The J gene is TRBJ1-3, the V gene TRBV7-8, with a tentative D call TRBD1 (5 bases). V was pared by 1 base and J by 0 bases, with 16 bases between. The CDR3 runs 18 residues. From germline, CDR1 is SGHVS and CDR2 FQNEAQ.

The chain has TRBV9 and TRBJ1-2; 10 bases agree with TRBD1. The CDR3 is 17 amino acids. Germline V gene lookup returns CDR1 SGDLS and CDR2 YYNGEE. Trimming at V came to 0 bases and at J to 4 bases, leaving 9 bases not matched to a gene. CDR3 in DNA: TGTGCCAGCAGCGTAGCATGGGGACAGGGGACCACCTATGGCTACACCTTC. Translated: CASSVAWGQGTTYGYTF.

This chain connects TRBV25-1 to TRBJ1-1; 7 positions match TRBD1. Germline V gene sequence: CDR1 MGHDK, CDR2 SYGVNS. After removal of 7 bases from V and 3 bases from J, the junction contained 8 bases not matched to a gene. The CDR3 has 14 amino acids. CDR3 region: CASTQTGRYTEAFF. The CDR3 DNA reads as TGTGCCAGCACCCAGACAGGGCGATACACTGAAGCTTTCTTT.

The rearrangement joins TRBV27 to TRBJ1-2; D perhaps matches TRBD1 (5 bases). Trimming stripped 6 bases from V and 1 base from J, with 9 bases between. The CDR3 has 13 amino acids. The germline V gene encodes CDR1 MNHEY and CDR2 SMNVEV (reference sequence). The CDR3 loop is CASSKTVNYGYTF. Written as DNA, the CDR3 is TGTGCCAGCAGCAAGACAGTTAACTATGGCTACACCTTC.

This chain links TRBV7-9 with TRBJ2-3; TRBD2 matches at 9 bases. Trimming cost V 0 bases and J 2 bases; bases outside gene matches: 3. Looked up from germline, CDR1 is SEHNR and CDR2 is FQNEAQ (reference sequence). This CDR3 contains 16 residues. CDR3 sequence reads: CASSLASGGDTDTQYF. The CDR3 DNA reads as TGTGCCAGCAGCTTAGCTAGCGGGGGAGACACAGATACGCAGTATTTT.

The CDR3 protein is CSVPGGTYNEQFF. The CDR3 coding sequence is TGCAGCGTCCCAGGGGGTACCTACAATGAGCAGTTCTTC. The chain is built from TRBV29-1 and TRBJ2-1, with 7 bases aligning to TRBD1. Germline V lookup: CDR1 SQVTM, CDR2 ANQGSEA. V was clipped by 6 bases and J by 2 bases; unmatched bases: 4. The length of the CDR3 is 13 residues.

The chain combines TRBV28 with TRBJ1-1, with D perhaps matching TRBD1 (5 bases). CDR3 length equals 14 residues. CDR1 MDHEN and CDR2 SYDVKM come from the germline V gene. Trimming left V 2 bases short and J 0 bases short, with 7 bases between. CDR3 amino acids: CASSLTGLNTEAFF. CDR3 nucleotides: TGTGCCAGCAGTTTAACAGGTTTGAACACTGAAGCTTTCTTT. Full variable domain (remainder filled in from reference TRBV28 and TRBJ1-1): DVKVTQSSRYLVKRTGEKVFLECVQDMDHENMFWYRQDPGLGLRLIYFSYDVKMKEKGDIPEGYSVSREKKERFSLILESASTNQTSMYLCASSLTGLNTEAFFGQGTRLTVV.

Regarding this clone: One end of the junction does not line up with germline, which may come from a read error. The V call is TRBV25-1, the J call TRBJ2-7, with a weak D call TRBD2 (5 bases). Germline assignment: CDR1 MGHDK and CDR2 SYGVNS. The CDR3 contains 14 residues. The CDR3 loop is CASSPEVGEYGQYF. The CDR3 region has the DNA TGTGCCAGCAGTCCGGAGGTCGGGGAGTACGGGCAGTACTTC.

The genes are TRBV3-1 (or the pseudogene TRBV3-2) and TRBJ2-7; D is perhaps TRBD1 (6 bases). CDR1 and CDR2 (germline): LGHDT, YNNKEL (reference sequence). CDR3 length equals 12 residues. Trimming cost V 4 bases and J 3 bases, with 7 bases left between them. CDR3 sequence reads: CASSPQGYEQYF. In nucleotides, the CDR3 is TGTGCCAGCAGCCCACAGGGCTACGAGCAGTACTTC.